This is a list of T cell receptor beta chains from one sample in a study of control samples from healthy donors and cancer patients. The repertoire was sequenced with immunoSEQ multiplex PCR; TCRdb's copy has only in-frame clones and lacks some. The repertoire holds tens of thousands of clones, around nine tenths seen once, with roughly 6% in the top ten. Sequences were obtained from blood. These TCRs come from a man between 45 and 60 years old in good health. CDR3s include the opening cysteine and the closing phenylalanine or tryptophan. Fields, in order: D gene, V gene, clone size, J gene, CDR3 protein, CDR3 DNA. A D gene is named only where the DNA matches it firmly. Some rows mark clone size as missing; the rest say once, few, many or name a class of expanded clone.

d_call: .; v_call: TRBV30; clone_size: .; j_call: TRBJ2-1; cdr3_aa: CAWSLAWEQFF; cdr3_nt: TGTGCCTGGAGCTTAGCTTGGGAGCAGTTCTTC
d_call: TRBD1; v_call: TRBV18; clone_size: once; j_call: TRBJ2-3; cdr3_aa: CASSDRGPRTDTQYF; cdr3_nt: TGTGCCAGCTCAGACAGGGGGCCTCGCACAGATACGCAGTATTTT
d_call: TRBD1; v_call: TRBV25-1; clone_size: .; j_call: TRBJ2-4; cdr3_aa: CASSGGTGWVKNIQYF; cdr3_nt: TGTGCCAGCAGTGGGGGGACAGGTTGGGTGAAAAACATTCAGTACTTC
d_call: .; v_call: TRBV7-3; clone_size: .; j_call: TRBJ1-2; cdr3_aa: CASSLTPNDHGYTF; cdr3_nt: TGTGCCAGCAGCTTAACCCCAAACGACCATGGCTACACCTTC
d_call: TRBD1; v_call: TRBV4-1; clone_size: .; j_call: TRBJ1-4; cdr3_aa: CASSQVGTGEKEKLFF; cdr3_nt: TGCGCCAGCAGCCAAGTTGGGACAGGAGAAAAGGAAAAACTGTTTTTT
d_call: TRBD1; v_call: TRBV7-2; clone_size: .; j_call: TRBJ2-7; cdr3_aa: CASSVTGTGFFYEQYF; cdr3_nt: TGTGCCAGCAGCGTTACCGGGACAGGGTTTTTTTACGAGCAGTACTTC
d_call: .; v_call: TRBV19; clone_size: .; j_call: TRBJ1-1; cdr3_aa: CASSIAGPTEAFF; cdr3_nt: TGTGCCAGTAGTATAGCAGGGCCAACTGAAGCTTTCTTT
d_call: .; v_call: TRBV25-1; clone_size: once; j_call: TRBJ1-1; cdr3_aa: CASSRGPLNTEAFF; cdr3_nt: TGTGCCAGCAGTAGAGGACCCTTGAACACTGAAGCTTTCTTT
d_call: .; v_call: TRBV9; clone_size: once; j_call: TRBJ1-3; cdr3_aa: CASSADSLGNTIYF; cdr3_nt: TGTGCCAGCAGCGCAGACAGCCTTGGAAACACCATATATTTT
d_call: .; v_call: TRBV5-5; clone_size: .; j_call: TRBJ2-7; cdr3_aa: CASSPRAQAYEQYF; cdr3_nt: TGTGCCAGCAGCCCAAGGGCACAGGCGTACGAGCAGTACTTC
d_call: .; v_call: TRBV5-6; clone_size: .; j_call: TRBJ2-7; cdr3_aa: CASSLVAGHEQYF; cdr3_nt: TGTGCCAGCAGCTTGGTGGCTGGGCACGAGCAGTACTTC
d_call: .; v_call: TRBV19; clone_size: few; j_call: TRBJ2-7; cdr3_aa: CASSYGSTYEQYF; cdr3_nt: TGTGCCAGTAGTTATGGCAGCACCTACGAGCAGTACTTC
d_call: .; v_call: TRBV5-1; clone_size: .; j_call: TRBJ1-4; cdr3_aa: CASSLDSVNEKLFF; cdr3_nt: TGCGCCAGCAGCCTCGACAGCGTTAATGAAAAACTGTTTTTT
d_call: .; v_call: TRBV19; clone_size: .; j_call: TRBJ1-1; cdr3_aa: CASSIAPSNTEAFF; cdr3_nt: TGTGCCAGTAGTATTGCACCGTCGAACACTGAAGCTTTCTTT
d_call: .; v_call: TRBV29-1; clone_size: .; j_call: TRBJ1-2; cdr3_aa: CSVPGDDGYTF; cdr3_nt: TGCAGCGTTCCTGGGGATGATGGCTACACCTTC
d_call: .; v_call: TRBV30; clone_size: .; j_call: TRBJ1-1; cdr3_aa: CAWKARTEAFF; cdr3_nt: TGTGCCTGGAAGGCTAGGACTGAAGCTTTCTTT
d_call: .; v_call: TRBV9; clone_size: .; j_call: TRBJ1-3; cdr3_aa: CASRGQGKNTIYF; cdr3_nt: TGTGCCAGCAGAGGCCAGGGTAAAAACACCATATATTTT
d_call: TRBD1; v_call: TRBV7-8; clone_size: .; j_call: TRBJ1-1; cdr3_aa: CASISEAGGEAFF; cdr3_nt: TGTGCCAGCATAAGCGAGGCAGGGGGTGAAGCTTTCTTT
d_call: .; v_call: TRBV30; clone_size: .; j_call: TRBJ1-3; cdr3_aa: CAWSGTASGNTIYF; cdr3_nt: TGTGCCTGGAGTGGGACTGCCTCTGGAAACACCATATATTTT
d_call: .; v_call: TRBV14; clone_size: .; j_call: TRBJ2-3; cdr3_aa: CASSLEYYPTDTQYF; cdr3_nt: TGTGCCAGCAGCCTCGAGTACTATCCCACAGATACGCAGTATTTT
d_call: TRBD1; v_call: TRBV5-8; clone_size: .; j_call: TRBJ1-4; cdr3_aa: CASSLSGTGGRKLFF; cdr3_nt: TGTGCCAGCAGCTTGTCCGGGACAGGGGGAAGGAAACTGTTTTTT
d_call: TRBD1; v_call: TRBV12-3/TRBV12-4; clone_size: .; j_call: TRBJ2-3; cdr3_aa: CASSLDRADTQYF; cdr3_nt: TGTGCCAGCAGCCTAGACAGGGCTGATACGCAGTATTTT
d_call: TRBD2; v_call: TRBV29-1; clone_size: .; j_call: TRBJ2-3; cdr3_aa: CSVAKLSGGAGDTQYF; cdr3_nt: TGCAGCGTAGCAAAACTTAGCGGGGGGGCCGGAGATACGCAGTATTTT
d_call: .; v_call: TRBV30; clone_size: .; j_call: TRBJ1-1; cdr3_aa: CAWGYPGHRNTEAFF; cdr3_nt: TGTGCCTGGGGCTACCCGGGACATCGGAACACTGAAGCTTTCTTT
d_call: TRBD1; v_call: TRBV30; clone_size: .; j_call: TRBJ1-4; cdr3_aa: CAWSPISGGKKLFF; cdr3_nt: TGTGCCTGGAGTCCGATTTCAGGGGGGAAAAAACTGTTTTTT
d_call: .; v_call: TRBV30; clone_size: .; j_call: TRBJ2-3; cdr3_aa: CAWGAGTSSTDTQYF; cdr3_nt: TGTGCCTGGGGCGCTGGCACTAGCTCTACAGATACGCAGTATTTT
d_call: .; v_call: TRBV7-2; clone_size: .; j_call: TRBJ1-6; cdr3_aa: CASSLDFTNSPLHF; cdr3_nt: TGTGCCAGCAGCCTGGACTTCACTAATTCACCCCTCCACTTT
d_call: .; v_call: TRBV5-1; clone_size: .; j_call: TRBJ1-1; cdr3_aa: CASSPIGPRNTEAFF; cdr3_nt: TGCGCCAGCAGCCCCATTGGACCGAGGAACACTGAAGCTTTCTTT
d_call: TRBD1; v_call: TRBV10-3; clone_size: .; j_call: TRBJ1-2; cdr3_aa: CAISEFRRDREYGYTF; cdr3_nt: TGTGCCATCAGTGAATTTAGGAGGGACAGGGAATATGGCTACACCTTC
d_call: .; v_call: TRBV28; clone_size: .; j_call: TRBJ2-7; cdr3_aa: CASSLEGYEQYF; cdr3_nt: TGTGCCAGCAGTTTAGAGGGCTACGAGCAGTACTTC
d_call: .; v_call: TRBV19; clone_size: .; j_call: TRBJ2-1; cdr3_aa: CASSLLGGFGNEQFF; cdr3_nt: TGTGCCAGTAGTCTACTCGGCGGCTTTGGCAATGAGCAGTTCTTC
d_call: .; v_call: TRBV6-5; clone_size: .; j_call: TRBJ1-4; cdr3_aa: CASSYDSFNEKLFF; cdr3_nt: TGTGCCAGCAGCTACGACAGTTTTAATGAAAAACTGTTTTTT
d_call: .; v_call: TRBV2; clone_size: .; j_call: TRBJ1-5; cdr3_aa: CASSELGNQPQHF; cdr3_nt: TGTGCCAGCAGTGAACTAGGGAATCAGCCCCAGCATTTT